The 10 T cell receptor beta chains given below trace back to one sample, sequenced in a study of shared clonotypes between healthy human individuals. Measured with immunoSEQ multiplex PCR; TCRdb has only the in-frame clones, and not every one. This table holds fewer than 1.6 million clones, approximately 98.5% found once. Material for sequencing was naive CD4+ T cells sorted from blood. As to subset: CD45RA+ positively selected. All receptors derive from a young man in good health.

A single count supports this clone. Other nucleotide sequences in the sample specify the same CDR3. This rearrangement joins TRBV7-3 to TRBJ2-2; D possibly uses TRBD1 or TRBD2 (5 bases each). This CDR3 has 13 amino acids. Germline CDR1 and CDR2: SGHTA and FQGTGA. The germline V and J ends were trimmed by 1 base and 5 bases, with 5 bases remaining between them. The CDR3 nucleotides read TGTGCCAGCAGCTTAAGGGGGACCGGGGAGCTGTTTTTT. This translates into CASSLRGTGELFF.

This chain connects TRBV28 to TRBJ1-5; 10 nucleotides line up with TRBD1. V was pared by 8 bases and J by 2 bases, with 6 bases of the junction left unmatched. Germline values: CDR1 MDHEN, CDR2 SYDVKM. The CDR3 runs 15 residues. CDR3: CASQRQGAGNQPQHF. The CDR3 region has the DNA TGTGCCAGCCAGAGACAGGGGGCAGGCAATCAGCCCCAGCATTTT. Full variable domain (remainder filled in from reference TRBV28 and TRBJ1-5): DVKVTQSSRYLVKRTGEKVFLECVQDMDHENMFWYRQDPGLGLRLIYFSYDVKMKEKGDIPEGYSVSREKKERFSLILESASTNQTSMYLCASQRQGAGNQPQHFGDGTRLSIL.

This rearrangement joins TRBV2 to TRBJ2-5; D is unresolved. Trimming shortened V by 2 bases and J by 4 bases, and 14 bases separated the two germline ends. CDR3 length equals 15 residues. Germline V gene sequence: CDR1 SNHLY, CDR2 FYNNEI. The CDR3 is CASSELWAARETQYF. The DNA of the CDR3 is TGTGCCAGCAGTGAACTCTGGGCAGCGCGAGAGACCCAGTACTTC.

The chain links TRBV30 to TRBJ2-1, with D perhaps matching TRBD2 (6 bases). The CDR3 extends over 14 amino acids. The V and J ends lost 0 bases and 7 bases respectively, with 13 bases between them. The germline gives CDR1 GTSNPN, CDR2 SVGIG (reference sequence). The chain's CDR3 is CAWSVTSPRNEQFF. The CDR3 nucleotides are TGTGCCTGGAGTGTTACTAGCCCTCGGAATGAGCAGTTCTTC.

This clone came up once. The chain links TRBV28 to TRBJ2-1; 9 bases line up with TRBD2. J gave up 4 bases and V 3 bases, and 7 bases lay outside the gene matches. The germline gives CDR1 MDHEN, CDR2 SYDVKM. This CDR3 is built from 16 residues. Here the CDR3 DNA reads TGTGCCAGCAGTTTGGCTAGCGGGAATTCATACAATGAGCAGTTCTTC. This codes for CASSLASGNSYNEQFF.

This clone is a singleton in its sample. The chain is built from TRBV5-1 and TRBJ2-1, with 12 bases that match TRBD2. The CDR3 is 15 amino acids. Germline V lookup: CDR1 SGHRS, CDR2 YFSETQ. V trimming: 3 bases; J trimming: 9 bases; junction bases outside the gene matches: 7. The chain's CDR3 is CASSSSGRALGEQFF. DNA for the CDR3: TGCGCCAGCAGCTCTAGCGGGAGGGCCCTCGGTGAGCAGTTCTTC.

The genes are TRBV5-1 and TRBJ2-6; unclear D gene. Germline V CDR1 and CDR2: SGHRS, YFSETQ. The CDR3 covers 15 residues. V was pared by 3 bases and J by 0 bases, with 7 bases between. This CDR3 is CASSSQFSGANVLTF. DNA of the CDR3: TGCGCCAGCAGCTCACAGTTCTCTGGGGCCAACGTCCTGACTTTC.

V is TRBV5-1 and J is TRBJ2-1, with 15 bases aligning to TRBD2. CDR1 and CDR2 from the germline V gene are SGHRS and YFSETQ. The CDR3 is 20 residues long. J gave up 1 base and V 4 bases, and 12 bases lay outside the gene matches. The CDR3 DNA reads as TGCGCCAGCAGCCCGGGGACTAGCGGGAGGATCGGTCGGTCCTACAATGAGCAGTTCTTC. Encoded protein: CASSPGTSGRIGRSYNEQFF.

Concerning this clone itself: The same CDR3 arises from other DNA sequences in this sample as well. The rearrangement links TRBV29-1 to TRBJ2-3, with D uncertain. The CDR3 sequence is 12 residues long. Trimming removed 5 bases at V and 0 bases at J, with 6 bases between. CDR1 SQVTM and CDR2 ANQGSEA come from the germline V gene. CDR3 coding DNA: TGCAGCGTTCTGGCGAGCACAGATACGCAGTATTTT. Translating it yields CSVLASTDTQYF.

The chain uses TRBV9 and TRBJ1-1; no clear D. Trimming took off 0 bases at V and 0 bases at J, with 9 bases between the two ends. The CDR3 has 15 amino acids. From germline, CDR1 is SGDLS and CDR2 YYNGEE. The CDR3 coding sequence is TGTGCCAGCAGCGTAGGGTCAGCCCTGAACACTGAAGCTTTCTTT. It codes for CASSVGSALNTEAFF.